This TCR beta chain was sequenced for a study of blood T cell repertoires in COVID-19. Individuals drawn from approximately 26 US areas were roughly 18 to 95 years old. Donors were grouped by their self-reported clinical history. Before being deemed recovered, Cohort 3 donors had two negative PCRs, clearance, or symptom resolution. CDR3 length equals 16 residues. The germline gives CDR1 SGHDT, CDR2 YYEEEE. The J segment lost 8 bases and the V segment lost 4 bases, leaving 12 bases of the junction unmatched. As processed by the authors: Amplification of reference gene primers provided the estimated nucleated cell counts. Clones were read by immunoSEQ multiplex PCR, and TCRdb kept only the in-frame ones, dropping some. V, J and clone size are taken as reported in that table, and D and trimming were inferred from the DNA itself. The sample has about 330,000 clones, 92% seen once; the top ten hold approximately 18%.

This receptor was obtained from a woman aged 25 to 45 who had recovered from COVID-19. The sample comprised PBMCs or T cells enriched from blood (not recorded which). The genes are TRBV5-6 and TRBJ1-4; 9 bases agree with TRBD1. The CDR3 DNA reads as TGTGCCAGCAGCGCCTACCTACAGGGGGCTGGAGAAAAACTGTTTTTT. Translation: CASSAYLQGAGEKLFF.